The 25 T cell receptor beta chains in this list originate from one sample, sequenced in a study of blood T cell repertoires in COVID-19. Using immunoSEQ multiplex PCR, the repertoire was profiled, and TCRdb retains in-frame clones only, with some absent. The sample records 130,000 to 150,000 clones, roughly 80% being singletons. Sequenced input: peripheral blood. The origin of the receptors is a man aged 65 to 85 who had recovered from COVID-19.

The V and J genes are TRBV19 and TRBJ2-7, with D possibly TRBD1 on 6 matching bases. Trimming left V 7 bases short and J 0 bases short, with 13 bases between. This CDR3 spans 14 amino acids. Germline CDR1 is LNHDA and CDR2 is SQIVND (reference sequence). The DNA for the CDR3 is TGTGCCAGTAAAACCAGGGGAAGCTCCTACGAGCAGTACTTC. It is translated as CASKTRGSSYEQYF.

The chain combines TRBV30 with TRBJ2-2; D ambiguous. The V end lost 4 bases, the J end lost 8 bases, and 5 bases lay between the germline ends. Germline lookup yields CDR1 GTSNPN and CDR2 SVGIG (reference sequence). The CDR3 runs 10 residues. The CDR3 here is CAWNRGELFF. CDR3 coding DNA: TGTGCCTGGAACCGGGGGGAGCTGTTTTTT.

The rearrangement joins TRBV2 to TRBJ1-5; D is unresolved. This CDR3 contains 13 residues. Per germline, CDR1 SNHLY and CDR2 FYNNEI. Trimming removed 1 base from V and 5 bases from J, with 6 bases in between. The CDR3: CASSEESDQPQHF. CDR3 coding DNA: TGTGCCAGCAGTGAAGAATCGGATCAGCCCCAGCATTTT.

The V and J genes are TRBV29-1 and TRBJ2-2; 8 nucleotides match TRBD1. This CDR3 is built from 14 residues. Germline CDR1 reads SQVTM; CDR2 reads ANQGSEA. V dropped 6 bases and J dropped 5; count of bases not matched to a gene: 8. The CDR3 DNA follows: TGCAGCGTCGGTCAGGGGGCGCCTACCGGGGAGCTGTTTTTT. Its protein product is CSVGQGAPTGELFF.

The genes are TRBV18 and TRBJ2-1, with D possibly being TRBD1 (5 bases). The CDR3 spans 12 residues. V lost 5 bases, J lost 10 bases, and 12 bases lay in between. Germline V gene sequence: CDR1 KGHSH, CDR2 LQKENI. This chain's CDR3 is CASSAQGYEQFF. In DNA form, the CDR3 reads TGTGCCAGCTCAGCTCAGGGATACGAGCAGTTCTTC.

The chain recombines TRBV11-2 with TRBJ1-2; perhaps TRBD1 as D (5 bases). This CDR3 is 17 amino acids long. Germline-derived CDR1 and CDR2 are SGHAT and FQNNGV. V lost 5 bases, J lost 2 bases, and 21 bases lay in between. Written as DNA, the CDR3 is TGTGCCAGCAGCGACCCAAGCGGGACGGAGACGAACTATGGCTACACCTTC. Protein: CASSDPSGTETNYGYTF.

V gene TRBV30 combines with J gene TRBJ2-2; TRBD2 aligns across 14 bases. Germline CDR1 GTSNPN, CDR2 SVGIG (reference sequence). J lost 5 bases, V lost 5 bases, and 7 bases had no gene match. The CDR3 sequence is 16 residues long. CDR3 sequence: CAWGGLAGAGTGELFF. The CDR3 bases are TGTGCCTGGGGGGGACTAGCGGGAGCTGGAACCGGGGAGCTGTTTTTT. Variable domain in full (rest from reference TRBV30 and TRBJ2-2): SQTIHQWPATLVQPVGSPLSLECTVEGTSNPNLYWYRQAAGRGLQLLFYSVGIGQISSEVPQNLSASRPQDRQFILSSKKLLLSDSGFYLCAWGGLAGAGTGELFFGEGSRLTVL.

The chain couples TRBV6-5 to TRBJ1-2; D is possibly TRBD1 (6 bases). CDR1 is MNHEY, CDR2 SVGAGI, per germline. V was pared by 1 base and J by 1 base, with 7 bases between. The CDR3 is 14 residues long. CDR3 coding DNA: TGTGCCAGCAGTTACTTACAGGGTAACTATGGCTACACCTTC. This codes for CASSYLQGNYGYTF.

The chain recombines TRBV4-3 with TRBJ2-7, with D possibly being TRBD2 (6 bases). Germline V CDR1 and CDR2: LGHNA, YSLEER. The CDR3 runs to 17 residues. Trimming shortened V by 0 bases and J by 0 bases, and 15 bases separated the two germline ends. The CDR3 here is CASSQDWGSGFSYEQYF. The CDR3, as DNA: TGCGCCAGCAGCCAAGATTGGGGCAGCGGGTTCTCCTACGAGCAGTACTTC.

The chain recombines TRBV10-3 with TRBJ2-1; TRBD2 agrees at 8 bases. Germline V lookup: CDR1 ENHRY, CDR2 SYGVKD. The V gene end was trimmed by 3 bases and the J gene end by 0 bases; junction bases not matched to a gene: 4. This CDR3 has 16 residues. In nucleotides, the CDR3 is TGTGCCATCAGTGAATTAGCGGGAAGCTCCTACAATGAGCAGTTCTTC. Its protein product is CAISELAGSSYNEQFF.

This chain links TRBV30 with TRBJ2-7; 14 bases line up with TRBD2. The V gene end was trimmed by 3 bases and the J gene end by 4 bases; junction bases not matched to a gene: 14. The CDR3 runs to 18 residues. Germline V gives CDR1 GTSNPN, CDR2 SVGIG (reference sequence). The CDR3 DNA reads as TGTGCCTGGAGCAAGGGACTAGCGGGAGTTTCGTCGACGTACGAGCAGTACTTC. This codes for CAWSKGLAGVSSTYEQYF.

This chain connects TRBV24-1 to TRBJ2-5; TRBD2 agrees at 11 bases. This CDR3 spans 17 amino acids. V was pared by 0 bases and J by 4 bases, with 6 bases of the junction left unmatched. Per germline, CDR1 KGHDR and CDR2 SFDVKD. DNA of the CDR3: TGTGCCACCAGTGATTTGCAACTAGCGGGAGATACAGAGACCCAGTACTTC. Translating it yields CATSDLQLAGDTETQYF.

The sample holds a few counts of this clone. J is TRBJ1-2 and V is TRBV4-3; TRBD1 matches at 7 bases. Germline lookup yields CDR1 LGHNA and CDR2 YSLEER. Trimming cost V 1 base and J 2 bases; bases outside gene matches: 10. This CDR3 spans 17 amino acids. CDR3 coding DNA: TGCGCCAGCAGCCAAGCTCTACCGGACAGGACGAACTATGGCTACACCTTC. Protein product: CASSQALPDRTNYGYTF.

The chain couples TRBV9 to TRBJ2-1; D is perhaps TRBD2 (6 bases). Germline values: CDR1 SGDLS, CDR2 YYNGEE. The CDR3 extends over 18 amino acids. V lost 1 base, J lost 2 bases, and 19 bases lay in between. Here the CDR3 reads CASSVWGGVQVPYNEQFF. CDR3 sequence (DNA): TGTGCCAGCAGCGTATGGGGAGGAGTACAGGTACCCTACAATGAGCAGTTCTTC.

Notes on this clone: The CDR3 carries no conserved terminal phenylalanine or tryptophan, so it likely arises from a read error. The limits of the CDR3 on the DNA are not certain, so only TCRdb's listed CDR3 is given. The V and J genes are TRBV12-3 or TRBV12-4 and TRBJ2-3; the D segment call TRBD2 is taken from the table without a DNA check. Counting both end residues, the CDR3 totals 13 amino acids. The chain's CDR3 is CASTAGVGRAIVL.

The chain couples TRBV7-2 to TRBJ2-2; D not certain. With 2 bases removed from V and 3 bases from J, the gap between germline ends came to 10 bases. Germline loops: CDR1 SGHTA, CDR2 FQGNSA. The CDR3 covers 15 residues. The CDR3 sequence: CASSLRPADTGELFF. The CDR3 DNA reads TGTGCCAGCAGCTTACGGCCCGCGGACACCGGGGAGCTGTTTTTT. Full variable domain (outside the CDR3, taken from reference TRBV7-2 and TRBJ2-2): GAGVSQSPSNKVTEKGKDVELRCDPISGHTALYWYRQSLGQGLEFLIYFQGNSAPDKSGLPSDRFSAERTGGSVSTLTIQRTQQEDSAVYLCASSLRPADTGELFFGEGSRLTVL.

Only a few counts were recorded for this clone. This rearrangement joins TRBV5-6 to TRBJ1-1; a weak D match, TRBD1 (6 bases). Trimming left V 5 bases short and J 3 bases short, with 14 bases between. The CDR3 is made up of 14 amino acids. CDR1 is SGHDT, CDR2 YYEEEE, per germline. CDR3 bases: TGTGCCAGCAGTTACACAGGGAGGGACACTGAAGCTTTCTTT. Its protein is CASSYTGRDTEAFF.

The chain joins TRBV19 to TRBJ2-6; D possibly corresponds to TRBD2 (7 bases). The CDR3 is made up of 17 amino acids. Germline V CDR1 and CDR2: LNHDA, SQIVND (reference sequence). The V gene lost 5 bases and the J gene lost 4 bases, with 18 bases spanning the gap. DNA of the CDR3: TGTGCCAGTAGTCGTGGTTTCCGGGGGGCCGGGGCCAACGTCCTGACTTTC. Protein product: CASSRGFRGAGANVLTF.

V usage is TRBV7-9 and J usage is TRBJ2-3, with 11 bases lining up with TRBD1. Germline V lookup: CDR1 SEHNR, CDR2 FQNEAQ (reference sequence). The CDR3 has 15 residues. The junction had 6 bases not matched to a gene; V was cut back by 3 bases and J by 7 bases. DNA for the CDR3: TGTGCCAGCAGCTTTAGGGGGACAGGGGGTTATACGCAGTATTTT. Residues: CASSFRGTGGYTQYF.

This chain joins TRBV12-1 and TRBJ2-1; the D call of TRBD1 is as the table states it, not checked on the DNA. TRBV12-1 is shown as a pseudogene. CDR3 length equals 16 residues. The CDR3 protein is CASSYPDRKNYNEQFF. DNA of the CDR3: TGTGCCAGCAGCTACCCGGACAGAAAAAATTACAATGAGCAGTTCTTC.

This rearrangement joins TRBV6-6 to TRBJ1-1; 12 bases are shared with TRBD1. V dropped 6 bases and J dropped 3; count of bases not matched to a gene: 8. Germline CDR1 reads MNHNY; CDR2 reads SVGAGI (reference sequence). This CDR3 is built from 16 residues. The CDR3 DNA follows: TGTGCCAGCAGGAATCCGGGACAGGGGGCGGACACTGAAGCTTTCTTT. Encoded protein: CASRNPGQGADTEAFF.

The CDR3 region has the DNA TGTGCCAGCAGCTTAGTATGGGCGGGAGGATCCTACGAGCAGTACTTC. Its protein product is CASSLVWAGGSYEQYF. The V and J genes are TRBV7-9 and TRBJ2-7; TRBD2 matches at 8 bases. Germline CDR1 SEHNR, CDR2 FQNEAQ (reference sequence). With 1 base clipped from V and 1 base from J, the junction kept 6 bases outside the gene matches. The CDR3 is 16 residues long.

This chain connects TRBV3-1 (or the pseudogene TRBV3-2) to TRBJ2-1, with TRBD1 as a possible D gene (5 bases). CDR3 length: 13 amino acids. V lost 3 bases and J lost 8, with 11 bases in between. The germline gives CDR1 LGHDT, CDR2 YNNKEL (reference sequence). The CDR3 sequence is CASSQQGQDEQFF. In DNA form, the CDR3 reads TGTGCCAGCAGCCAGCAGGGTCAAGATGAGCAGTTCTTC.

The V and J genes are TRBV30 and TRBJ2-7; 9 bases fit TRBD2. The CDR3 sequence is 16 residues long. The J segment lost 3 bases and the V segment lost 1 base, leaving 10 bases of the junction unmatched. Germline V gives CDR1 GTSNPN, CDR2 SVGIG (reference sequence). In DNA, the CDR3 is TGTGCCTGGAGTGGGTTAGCGGGAGCAATACTCTACGAGCAGTACTTC. Translating it yields CAWSGLAGAILYEQYF.

This clone occurred once. This chain connects TRBV6-2 or TRBV6-3 to TRBJ1-1; a weak D match, TRBD1 (6 bases). Germline-derived CDR1 and CDR2 are MNHEY and SVGEGT. CDR3 length: 18 amino acids. Trimming took 4 bases from V and 1 from J, leaving 22 bases between them. Here the CDR3 DNA reads TGTGCCAGCAGTTTTTCTCGCCGGCAGGGGACGGGGAACACTGAAGCTTTCTTT. Residues: CASSFSRRQGTGNTEAFF.